These 25 T cell receptor beta chains share one sample of origin, sequenced in a study of T cells after somatic rescue of genetic block. TCRdb keeps only in-frame clones here, not all; method: immunoSEQ multiplex PCR. The sample lists tens of thousands of clones, 92% seen once, with 2.5% to 3.5% in the top ten. The sample was peripheral blood mononuclear cells (PBMCs). These receptors were taken from a man aged 35 to 55.

CDR3 nucleotides: TGTGCCAGCTCACTGCGGGACGTAAGCAATCAGCCCCAGCATTTT. Protein product: CASSLRDVSNQPQHF. The chain has TRBV18 and TRBJ1-5; D might be TRBD1 (5 bases). V lost 4 bases to trimming and J lost 1 base, with 11 bases between them. Germline CDR1 and CDR2: KGHSH and LQKENI. The CDR3 has 15 residues.

This clone was detected only once. This sequence joins TRBV10-1 and TRBJ2-5; possible D gene TRBD1, 7 bases. The end of the DNA is better explained by TRBJ2-7, so the J call may be wrong. The germline gives CDR1 WNHNN, CDR2 SYGVQD (reference sequence). The CDR3 has 13 residues. In DNA, the CDR3 is TGCGCCAGCAGTGTTGTTCAGGGGGGCGAGCAGTACTTC. It is translated as CASSVVQGGEQYF.

The V gene is TRBV13, the J gene TRBJ2-3; 9 bases fit TRBD2. The V segment lost 5 bases and the J segment 4 bases; nucleotides outside the gene matches: 10. The germline gives CDR1 PRHDT, CDR2 FYEKMQ (reference sequence). This CDR3 comprises 16 residues. CDR3 amino acids: CASSRRAGGNPDTQYF. CDR3 nucleotides: TGTGCCAGCAGCCGAAGAGCGGGGGGCAATCCAGATACGCAGTATTTT.

The J gene is TRBJ2-1, the V gene TRBV29-1; 7 nucleotides match TRBD1. The CDR3 sequence is 13 residues long. Germline CDR1 and CDR2: SQVTM and ANQGSEA. V shed 6 bases and J 4 bases; nucleotides not matched to a gene: 6. Here the CDR3 reads CSVTGSGYNEQFF. The CDR3 DNA is TGCAGCGTGACAGGGAGTGGGTACAATGAGCAGTTCTTC.

The gene calls are TRBV19 and TRBJ1-2; D might be TRBD1 (5 bases). V dropped 7 bases and J dropped 7 bases, with 13 bases sitting between them. The CDR3 has 12 residues. Germline CDR1 and CDR2: LNHDA and SQIVND (reference sequence). The CDR3 loop reads CASTAGQLGYTF. The CDR3 region has the DNA TGTGCCAGTACCGCGGGGCAGCTTGGCTACACCTTC.

The V and J genes are TRBV2 and TRBJ2-1; 9 nucleotides match TRBD2. There are 15 residues in the CDR3. The J segment lost 2 bases and the V segment lost 6 bases, leaving 5 bases of the junction unmatched. The V gene's germline CDR1 is SNHLY and CDR2 FYNNEI. The CDR3 loop reads CASRTLAGPYNEQFF. The CDR3 nucleotides are TGTGCCAGCAGGACCCTAGCGGGACCCTACAATGAGCAGTTCTTC. Combining the CDR3 with reference TRBV2 and TRBJ2-1 gives the whole variable domain EPEVTQTPSHQVTQMGQEVILRCVPISNHLYFYWYRQILGQKVEFLVSFYNNEISEKSEIFDDQFSVERPDGSNFTLKIRSTKLEDSAMYFCASRTLAGPYNEQFFGPGTRLTVL.

There are a few counts of this clone. The rearrangement links TRBV11-3 to TRBJ2-2; D is ambiguous. Looked up from germline, CDR1 is SGHNT and CDR2 is YENEEA. Deletions cut 5 bases from V and 0 bases from J, with 10 bases between. The CDR3 is 15 residues long. The CDR3 DNA follows: TGTGCCAGCAGCCCCAAATACGCGAACACCGGGGAGCTGTTTTTT. It encodes CASSPKYANTGELFF.

The chain couples TRBV29-1 to TRBJ2-7; TRBD1 might be the D (5 bases). The CDR3 spans 13 residues. V was pared by 0 bases and J by 0 bases, with 6 bases between. In germline, CDR1 is SQVTM, CDR2 ANQGSEA. The CDR3 bases are TGCAGCGTTGAAGAGGGGCTCTCCTACGAGCAGTACTTC. Translated: CSVEEGLSYEQYF.

This clone was detected only once. The rearrangement joins TRBV5-5 to TRBJ2-3; D possibly uses TRBD1 or TRBD2 (5 bases each). V shed 0 bases and J shed 4 bases, with 15 bases lying between them. CDR1 is SGHKS and CDR2 is YYEKEE in the germline V gene (reference sequence). There are 16 residues in the CDR3. CDR3 protein: CASSLDGTAGADTQYF. In nucleotides, the CDR3 is TGTGCCAGCAGCTTGGATGGGACGGCCGGTGCAGATACGCAGTATTTT.

The J gene is TRBJ2-5, the V gene TRBV30; 11 bases fit TRBD2. The CDR3 length is 13 residues. In germline, CDR1 is GTSNPN, CDR2 SVGIG (reference sequence). Unmatched junction bases numbered 3, after V lost 8 bases and J lost 1 base. DNA for the CDR3: TGTGCCGCGGGGACTAGCGGCCAAGAGACCCAGTACTTC. It translates to CAAGTSGQETQYF.

J is TRBJ2-1 and V is TRBV5-1; 10 positions match TRBD2. The germline V gene encodes CDR1 SGHRS and CDR2 YFSETQ. The CDR3 runs to 17 residues. V lost 5 bases and J lost 2; bases outside the gene matches: 10. CDR3 sequence reads: CASRRSGLAETYNEQFF. CDR3 sequence (DNA): TGCGCCAGCAGAAGGTCCGGACTAGCGGAGACCTACAATGAGCAGTTCTTC.

The chain couples TRBV9 to TRBJ1-1, with D tentatively TRBD1 (5 bases). This CDR3 has 14 residues. Germline CDR1 SGDLS, CDR2 YYNGEE. The V end was cut by 3 bases, the J end by 5 bases, with 14 bases between. The CDR3, as DNA: TGTGCCAGCAGCGCTTCAGGGATGCGGACTGAAGCTTTCTTT. Amino acid sequence: CASSASGMRTEAFF.

The chain carries TRBV18 and TRBJ1-2; no clear D. V dropped 3 bases and J dropped 1 base, with 9 bases sitting between them. The CDR3 runs 14 residues. CDR1 KGHSH and CDR2 LQKENI come from the germline V gene. DNA for the CDR3: TGTGCCAGCTCACCGGAAAGTGATAACTATGGCTACACCTTC. This translates into CASSPESDNYGYTF.

The chain uses TRBV7-2 and TRBJ2-3; D is undetermined. This CDR3 spans 14 amino acids. The germline V gene has CDR1 SGHTA and CDR2 FQGNSA. Trimming removed 1 base at V and 2 bases at J, with 7 bases between. CDR3 region: CASSLVGFTDTQYF. CDR3 DNA: TGTGCCAGCAGCTTAGTGGGCTTCACAGATACGCAGTATTTT.

The chain links TRBV7-2 to TRBJ2-7; D ambiguous. V was trimmed by 0 bases and J by 5 bases, leaving 14 bases between them. CDR3 length: 15 residues. CDR1 and CDR2 (germline): SGHTA, FQGNSA. CDR3 DNA sequence: TGTGCCAGCAGCTTAGCTTTGGACCGATCGGACGAGCAGTACTTC. This codes for CASSLALDRSDEQYF. Supplemented by reference TRBV7-2 and TRBJ2-7, the full variable domain reads GAGVSQSPSNKVTEKGKDVELRCDPISGHTALYWYRQSLGQGLEFLIYFQGNSAPDKSGLPSDRFSAERTGGSVSTLTIQRTQQEDSAVYLCASSLALDRSDEQYFGPGTRLTVT.

The rearrangement joins TRBV5-1 to TRBJ1-4; D remains ambiguous. This CDR3 has 15 residues. The germline V gene encodes CDR1 SGHRS and CDR2 YFSETQ. V lost 0 bases and J 4 bases, leaving 10 bases between the germline ends. The CDR3 nucleotides read TGCGCCAGCAGCTTGGAAGGGCGGGATAATGAAAAACTGTTTTTT. The encoded protein is CASSLEGRDNEKLFF.

The V gene is TRBV7-2, the J gene TRBJ2-7; D gene uncertain. CDR3 length: 13 residues. CDR1 is SGHTA, CDR2 FQGNSA, per germline. V was pared by 1 base and J by 4 bases, with 8 bases between. The CDR3 DNA is TGTGCCAGCAGCTTAGGCCGGGTTTACGAGCAGTACTTC. This translates into CASSLGRVYEQYF.

The chain joins TRBV7-9 to TRBJ1-1, with 8 bases matching TRBD1. CDR1 is SEHNR, CDR2 FQNEAQ, per germline (reference sequence). The CDR3 sequence is 15 residues long. The V and J ends lost 2 bases and 3 bases, in that order; junction bases with no gene match: 5. As DNA, the CDR3 is TGTGCCAGCAGCTTACTCCCAGGGGGCCACACTGAAGCTTTCTTT. This gives the protein CASSLLPGGHTEAFF.

The V and J genes are TRBV10-2 and TRBJ2-2; 15 positions match TRBD2. Germline V gene sequence: CDR1 WSHSY, CDR2 SAAADI. The CDR3 has 16 residues. The trim removed 7 bases at V and 6 bases at J, leaving 6 bases unmatched. This chain's CDR3 is CASTGTSGRKAGELFF. The CDR3 nucleotides are TGCGCCAGCACGGGGACTAGCGGGAGGAAGGCCGGGGAGCTGTTTTTT.

J is TRBJ2-4 and V is TRBV7-9; a weak D match, TRBD1 (6 bases). Germline assignment: CDR1 SEHNR and CDR2 FQNEAQ (reference sequence). The length of the CDR3 is 18 residues. V lost 5 bases to trimming and J lost 0 bases, with 20 bases between them. The CDR3 nucleotides read TGTGCCAGCAGCCACCCTCGGGACACCGCTCTAGCCAAAAACATTCAGTACTTC. Translation: CASSHPRDTALAKNIQYF.

This sequence joins TRBV11-2 and TRBJ2-5; TRBD2 agrees at 8 bases. CDR3 length equals 16 residues. CDR1 is SGHAT, CDR2 FQNNGV, per germline. V dropped 3 bases and J dropped 0; count of bases not matched to a gene: 6. The CDR3 DNA reads TGTGCCAGCAGCTTCCGGGGGGGGCCTAACCAAGAGACCCAGTACTTC. Its translation is CASSFRGGPNQETQYF.

The rearrangement links TRBV6-5 to TRBJ1-2; 9 nucleotides align to TRBD1. Germline lookup yields CDR1 MNHEY and CDR2 SVGAGI. The J segment lost 4 bases and the V segment lost 7 bases, leaving 7 bases of the junction unmatched. CDR3 size: 14 residues. The CDR3 here is CASKADRGIYGYTF. The CDR3, as DNA: TGTGCCAGCAAGGCTGACAGGGGGATCTATGGCTACACCTTC.

The chain couples TRBV28 to TRBJ2-5; no clear D gene. Trimming took 2 bases from V and 9 from J, leaving 16 bases between them. Germline V gives CDR1 MDHEN, CDR2 SYDVKM. The CDR3 has 14 amino acids. Here the CDR3 reads CASSLAVGLRSQYF. CDR3 nucleotides: TGTGCCAGCAGTTTAGCGGTGGGGTTGAGGTCCCAGTACTTC. The full variable domain, completed using reference TRBV28 and TRBJ2-5, is DVKVTQSSRYLVKRTGEKVFLECVQDMDHENMFWYRQDPGLGLRLIYFSYDVKMKEKGDIPEGYSVSREKKERFSLILESASTNQTSMYLCASSLAVGLRSQYFGPGTRLLVL.

This rearrangement joins TRBV11-2 to TRBJ2-4, with D hard to call. Germline V gene data show CDR1 as SGHAT and CDR2 as FQNNGV. V gave up 0 bases and J gave up 10 bases, with 10 bases separating them. This CDR3 is built from 13 residues. CDR3 coding DNA: TGTGCCAGCAGCTTAGATTTGTTGAGGATTCAGTACTTC. This gives the protein CASSLDLLRIQYF. The full variable domain, completed using reference TRBV11-2 and TRBJ2-4, is EAGVAQSPRYKIIEKRQSVAFWCNPISGHATLYWYQQILGQGPKLLIQFQNNGVVDDSQLPKDRFSAERLKGVDSTLKIQPAKLEDSAVYLCASSLDLLRIQYFGAGTRLSVL.

The genes are TRBV7-9 and TRBJ1-6; 11 positions agree with TRBD1. Germline CDR1 reads SEHNR; CDR2 reads FQNEAQ (reference sequence). The CDR3 extends over 15 amino acids. V was pared by 5 bases and J by 8 bases, with 5 bases of the junction left unmatched. The CDR3 protein is CASSVGQGADSPLHF. DNA for the CDR3: TGTGCCAGCAGCGTAGGACAGGGGGCTGATTCACCCCTCCACTTT. The whole variable domain, filled in from reference TRBV7-9 and TRBJ1-6, reads DTGVSQNPRHKITKRGQNVTFRCDPISEHNRLYWYRQTLGQGPEFLTYFQNEAQLEKSRLLSDRFSAERPKGSFSTLEIQRTEQGDSAMYLCASSVGQGADSPLHFGNGTRLTVT.